This is a list of T cell receptor beta chains from one sample in a study of cytomegalovirus exposure and HLA in healthy donors. The table came from immunoSEQ multiplex PCR; TCRdb's copy has only in-frame clones and leaves some out. The sample has under 150,000 clones; about 80% are singletons. Sequenced sample: PBMCs. The receptor set was obtained from a male donor in good health and CMV-seronegative. CDR3s include the opening cysteine and the closing phenylalanine or tryptophan. A D gene is named only where the DNA matches it firmly. Size is stated for part of the rows, as once, few or many counts, or as a class when the clone is expanded.

J | V | size | D | DNA | CDR3
TRBJ2-2 | TRBV6-6 | - | - | TGTGCCAGCAGTTCGCGGTCTAACACCGGGGAGCTGTTTTTT | CASSSRSNTGELFF
TRBJ2-2 | TRBV28 | - | - | TGTGCCAGCAGTCCCCCCGGACAGAGAATTAACACCGGGGAGCTGTTTTTT | CASSPPGQRINTGELFF
TRBJ2-3 | TRBV6-5 | - | - | TGTGCCAGCAGTTCCGCGCGGGATACGCAGTATTTT | CASSSARDTQYF
TRBJ1-2 | TRBV5-6 | - | TRBD1 | TGTGCCAGCAGCTTGGTTGGACAGGGGGCTGGCTATGGCTACACCTTC | CASSLVGQGAGYGYTF
TRBJ2-7 | TRBV6-1 | few | - | TGTGCCAGCAGAGAGGGCTGGACAGAGGCCTACGAGCAGTACTTC | CASREGWTEAYEQYF
TRBJ1-5 | TRBV5-1 | - | - | TGCGCCAGCAGCTTGGGACGGTTACCGGGTCAGCCCCAGCATTTT | CASSLGRLPGQPQHF
TRBJ2-1 | TRBV6-5 | once | - | TGTGCCAGCAGTCCCCCTCGACCCGGGGGTGAGCAGTTCTTC | CASSPPRPGGEQFF
TRBJ2-1 | TRBV19 | few | - | TGTGCCAGTAGGAAACAGGGTGGGTATGAGCAGTTCTTC | CASRKQGGYEQFF
TRBJ2-7 | TRBV2 | few | - | TGTGCCAGCCTTTACAGAGTCTACGAGCAGTACTTC | CASLYRVYEQYF
TRBJ2-6 | TRBV27 | - | TRBD2 | TGTGCCAGCAGTTTCGGGGGGTTTGATCAAGTCCTGACTTTC | CASSFGGFDQVLTF
TRBJ2-1 | TRBV9 | once | - | TGTGCCAGCAGCGTAGTAGACCCCCCGATGGGGGGCAATGAGCAGTTCTTC | CASSVVDPPMGGNEQFF
TRBJ2-5 | TRBV11-2 | few | - | TGTGCCAGCAGCTTAGGCAGACCGGACATGGACCAAGAGACCCAGTACTTC | CASSLGRPDMDQETQYF
TRBJ2-7 | TRBV19 | - | - | TGTGCCAGTAGTAGGTCAGGCCCTTACGAGCAGTACTTC | CASSRSGPYEQYF
TRBJ2-7 | TRBV30 | - | - | TGTGCCTGGAGTGTACGCAGGGACGAGCAGTACTTC | CAWSVRRDEQYF
TRBJ2-1 | TRBV2 | once | TRBD1 | TGTGCCAGCAGTCCTAACAGGGGCTCCTACAATGAGCAGTTCTTC | CASSPNRGSYNEQFF
TRBJ2-1 | TRBV13 | - | TRBD1 | TGTGCCAGCAGCTCGGGACAGGGAAACTCCTACAATGAGCAGTTCTTC | CASSSGQGNSYNEQFF
TRBJ2-1 | TRBV20-1 | - | - | TGCAGTGCTACCCATGACAATGAGCAGTTCTTC | CSATHDNEQFF
TRBJ1-1 | TRBV5-1 | - | - | TGCGCCAGCAGCGTGGGGAGGGGGGGATACACTGAAGCTTTCTTT | CASSVGRGGYTEAFF
TRBJ2-5 | TRBV7-3 | - | TRBD1 | TGTGCCAGCAGCTTAAGACAGGGCACGACCCAGTACTTC | CASSLRQGTTQYF
TRBJ1-6 | TRBV2 | - | - | TGTGCCAGCAGCACAATGAATTCACCCCTCCACTTT | CASSTMNSPLHF
TRBJ2-5 | TRBV7-9 | - | - | TGTTCCAGCAGCCCGGAGACAGGAATGGTTTGGGAGACCCAGTACTTC | CSSSPETGMVWETQYF
TRBJ2-2 | TRBV25-1 | - | TRBD2 | TGTGCCAGCAGGACTAGCGCGAACACCGGGGAGCTGTTTTTT | CASRTSANTGELFF
TRBJ1-5 | TRBV6-6 | - | - | TGTGCCAGCTGCTGGGGCGGCACCAATCAGCCCCAGCATTTT | CASCWGGTNQPQHF
TRBJ2-1 | TRBV14 | - | TRBD2 | TGTGCCAGCAGCCAGGCCATAGCGGGAAAGGTCTACAATGAGCAGTTCTTC | CASSQAIAGKVYNEQFF
TRBJ1-5 | TRBV7-9 | - | - | TGTGCCAGCAGCTTCCCAGGGGTCCTTCAGCCCCAGCATTTT | CASSFPGVLQPQHF
TRBJ2-5 | TRBV4-1 | - | TRBD1 | TGCGCCAGCAGCCCCCCGACAGGGGGCCTAGAGACCCAGTACTTC | CASSPPTGGLETQYF
TRBJ1-1 | TRBV5-1 | - | - | TGCGCCAGCAGCTCACTCCCGACCCGGCGGTCTACTGAAGCTTTCTTT | CASSSLPTRRSTEAFF
TRBJ2-1 | TRBV19 | - | - | TGTGCCAGTAGCGGGAGTCCCTACAATGAGCAGTTCTTC | CASSGSPYNEQFF
TRBJ2-7 | TRBV9 | - | - | TGTGCCAGCAGCGTTACGGACTCCCGCGAGCAGTACTTC | CASSVTDSREQYF
TRBJ2-3 | TRBV5-1 | - | TRBD1 | TGCGCCAGCAGCTCAGCCGGGACAGGGATCGCAGATACGCAGTATTTT | CASSSAGTGIADTQYF
TRBJ2-1 | TRBV5-4 | - | TRBD2 | TGTGCCAGCAGCTTGCTTCTAGCGGGAGATGATGAGCAGTTCTTC | CASSLLLAGDDEQFF
TRBJ2-7 | TRBV6-1 | few | - | TGTGCCAGCAGTGAAGACAGGAGACCCTACGAGCAGTACTTC | CASSEDRRPYEQYF
TRBJ1-1 | TRBV30 | - | - | TGTGCCACCCTGGCCCACAAGGGGACTGAAGCTTTCTTT | CATLAHKGTEAFF
TRBJ2-6 | TRBV29-1 | - | - | TGCAGCGTTCCGGCGGCAGGGGCCAACGGCCTGACTTTC | CSVPAAGANGLTF
TRBJ2-4 | TRBV21-1 | - | - | TGTGCCAGCAGCAAAAGCAGCGGACAGAAGGAAAACATTCAGTACTTC | CASSKSSGQKENIQYF
TRBJ1-2 | TRBV9 | - | TRBD1 | TGTGCCAGCAGCTTTGAGGGACAGGGCTATGGCTACACCTTC | CASSFEGQGYGYTF
TRBJ2-2 | TRBV7-2 | - | TRBD2 | TGTGCCAGCAGCTTAGGCGCGGGGGGGCAGGGCACCGGGGAGCTGTTTTTT | CASSLGAGGQGTGELFF
TRBJ1-4 | TRBV6-1 | - | TRBD1 | TGTGCCAGCAGTGATGGGACAGCGGATGAAAAACTGTTTTTT | CASSDGTADEKLFF
TRBJ1-6 | TRBV7-9 | few | TRBD1 | TGTTCCAGCAGCTTAGGGTCAGGGGGCGTTAATAATTCACCCCTCCACTTT | CSSSLGSGGVNNSPLHF
TRBJ1-1 | TRBV5-1 | - | - | TGCGCCAGCAGCTTGGGGGTCGGGGCTGAAGCTTTCTTT | CASSLGVGAEAFF
TRBJ2-1 | TRBV4-1 | few | TRBD2 | TGCGCCAGCAGCCAAGTCGTAGCTAGCGGGGGTGGCAATGAGCAGTTCTTC | CASSQVVASGGGNEQFF
TRBJ2-3 | TRBV29-1 | - | TRBD2 | TGCAGCGTTGTCCCTCAGGCCGCGAGACTAGCGGGACCCACAGATACGCAGTATTTT | CSVVPQAARLAGPTDTQYF
TRBJ2-1 | TRBV7-8 | - | TRBD2 | TGTGCCAGCAGCTTAGGGGTAGCGGGGGGTCACAATGAGCAGTTCTTC | CASSLGVAGGHNEQFF
TRBJ1-1 | TRBV9 | - | - | TGTGCCAGCAGCGTAGGTTATGCGGGCATTGAAGCTTTCTTT | CASSVGYAGIEAFF
TRBJ1-4 | TRBV5-5 | - | TRBD1 | TGTGCCAGCAGCTTGGTACCGGGACAGGTGCAAAATGAAAAACTGTTTTTT | CASSLVPGQVQNEKLFF
TRBJ2-3 | TRBV7-9 | once | - | TGTGCCAGCAGCTTACCGGGTCCACATCCAGATACGCAGTATTTT | CASSLPGPHPDTQYF
TRBJ1-5 | TRBV6-1 | - | TRBD1 | TGTGCCAGCAGTGAACTGACCGGGACAGGGTACAATCAGCCCCAGCATTTT | CASSELTGTGYNQPQHF
TRBJ2-6 | TRBV2 | once | TRBD1 | TGTGCCAGCAGTCCGGTACAGGGGGAGTACTCTGGGGCCAACGTCCTGACTTTC | CASSPVQGEYSGANVLTF
TRBJ1-1 | TRBV19 | - | - | TGTGCCGGGACATTGGGCACTGAAGCTTTCTTT | CAGTLGTEAFF
TRBJ2-3 | TRBV5-8 | - | - | TGTGCCAGCAGTAATTCTAAGCGAATTACGACCTCAGATACGCAGTATTTT | CASSNSKRITTSDTQYF
TRBJ1-4 | TRBV4-3 | - | TRBD1 | TGCGCCAGCAGCCATGGAGACAGGGAGGTTGAAAAACTGTTTTTT | CASSHGDREVEKLFF